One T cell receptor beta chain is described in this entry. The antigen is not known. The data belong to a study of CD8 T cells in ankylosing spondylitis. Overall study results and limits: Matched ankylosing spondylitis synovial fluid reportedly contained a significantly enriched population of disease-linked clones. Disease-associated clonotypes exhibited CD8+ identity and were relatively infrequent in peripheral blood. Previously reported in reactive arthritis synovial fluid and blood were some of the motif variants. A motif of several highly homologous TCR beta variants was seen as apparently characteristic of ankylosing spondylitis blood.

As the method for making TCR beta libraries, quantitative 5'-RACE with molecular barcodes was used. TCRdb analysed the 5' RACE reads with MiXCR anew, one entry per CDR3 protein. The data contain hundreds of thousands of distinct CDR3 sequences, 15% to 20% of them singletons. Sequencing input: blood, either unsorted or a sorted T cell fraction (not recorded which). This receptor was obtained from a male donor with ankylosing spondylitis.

CDR3 amino acids: CASSDLAVLSSYNSPLHF. The CDR3 DNA follows: TGTGCCAGCAGTGACTTAGCAGTTCTAAGCTCCTATAATTCACCCCTCCACTTT. The chain joins TRBV6-4 to TRBJ1-6; D uncertain. V was clipped by 1 base and J by 0 bases, with 13 bases between them. Germline V CDR1 and CDR2: MRHNA, SNTAGT. CDR3 size: 18 residues.